Listed here are 8 T cell receptor beta chains from one sample, sequenced in a study of CD8 T cells in Susac syndrome (dated by TCRdb to about 2019). The library was prepared using the immunoSEQ multiplex PCR assay. RNA was extracted with the RNeasy kit and about 0.45 to 1 ug was reverse transcribed using random hexamers. TCRdb cleaned the public reads at Q25 with fastp, built clones with MiXCR and kept in-frame beta chains. Rows are combined by CDR3 protein, so each entry shows the most common genes and DNA. Counted in this sample were about 140,000 distinct CDR3 sequences; just under 95% of them appeared once. The ten largest clones capture roughly 0.2% of the sample. Input material: CD8+ T cells from PBMCs. The receptor set was obtained from a human donor with Susac syndrome.

This CDR3 reads CSASERDFEHSVQYF. The CDR3 nucleotides read TGCAGTGCTAGCGAGCGGGACTTTGAGCATTCGGTGCAGTATTTT. The chain employs TRBV20-1 and TRBJ2-3; 7 nucleotides align to TRBD2. V trimming: 3 bases; J trimming: 11 bases; junction bases outside the gene matches: 17. This CDR3 spans 15 amino acids. The germline gives CDR1 DFQATT, CDR2 SNEGSKA (reference sequence).

CDR3 sequence (DNA): TGTGCCAGCAGTGAGGGCCCGTACTACGAGCAGTACTTC. Amino acid sequence: CASSEGPYYEQYF. The rearrangement joins TRBV6-1 to TRBJ2-7; D gene ambiguous. CDR1 and CDR2 from the germline V gene are MNHNS and SASEGT. Trimming took 3 bases from V and 3 from J, leaving 9 bases between them. The CDR3 is 13 residues long.

The chain uses TRBV20-1 and TRBJ1-1; D is perhaps TRBD1 (6 bases). V lost 2 bases to trimming and J lost 0 bases, with 10 bases between them. This CDR3 is 14 amino acids long. Germline CDR1 and CDR2: DFQATT and SNEGSKA (reference sequence). CDR3 loop: CSARRGQLNTEAFF. CDR3 sequence (DNA): TGCAGTGCTAGACGGGGACAACTGAACACTGAAGCTTTCTTT.

The rearrangement joins TRBV24-1 to TRBJ2-7; 13 nucleotides agree with TRBD2. Germline values: CDR1 KGHDR, CDR2 SFDVKD. The CDR3 covers 13 residues. V dropped 11 bases and J dropped 4; count of bases not matched to a gene: 4. The CDR3 sequence is CAIGTSGTYEQYF. For the CDR3, the DNA is TGTGCCATTGGGACTAGCGGGACATACGAGCAGTACTTC.

This chain connects TRBV6-5 to TRBJ2-7; D not resolved. This CDR3 is built from 15 residues. Germline assignment: CDR1 MNHEY and CDR2 SVGAGI. V lost 5 bases to trimming and J lost 0 bases, with 14 bases between them. This CDR3 reads CASSPVLDRSYEQYF. The CDR3 nucleotides are TGTGCCAGCAGTCCAGTTCTGGACCGCTCCTACGAGCAGTACTTC.

The CDR3 DNA reads as TGTGCCAGCAGCTTAACCCCGGGGCCGTACCAAGAGACCCAGTACTTC. Translating it yields CASSLTPGPYQETQYF. The V and J genes are TRBV7-3 and TRBJ2-5; D may be TRBD1 or TRBD2 (5 bases each). Germline CDR1 reads SGHTA; CDR2 reads FQGTGA. V was cut by 0 bases and J by 0 bases, with 11 bases left in between. CDR3 length: 16 residues.

The chain combines TRBV12-5 with TRBJ2-7; D is perhaps TRBD2 (5 bases). There are 12 residues in the CDR3. Germline CDR1 and CDR2: LGHNT and FRNRAP. Trimming took off 1 base at V and 6 bases at J, with 7 bases between the two ends. The CDR3 DNA reads TGTGCTAGTGGTTTGGGAGGAGGCGAGCAGTACTTC. Residues: CASGLGGGEQYF.

The chain joins TRBV9 to TRBJ2-2; TRBD2 matches 11 bases. This CDR3 has 17 residues. V lost 2 bases, J lost 5 bases, and 8 bases stayed unmatched. Germline V lookup: CDR1 SGDLS, CDR2 YYNGEE. Here the CDR3 DNA reads TGTGCCAGCAGCGTCGGGCTAGCGGGAGGATCGACCGGGGAGCTGTTTTTT. Amino acid sequence: CASSVGLAGGSTGELFF.